What follows are 14 T cell receptor beta chains derived from one specimen sequenced in a study of CD8 T cells in Susac syndrome. An amount of RNA that ranged from roughly 0.45 to 1 ug was reverse transcribed with random hexamers. TCRdb reprocessed the immunoSEQ multiplex PCR reads via MiXCR and lists one record per CDR3 protein. The sample holds about 66,000 distinct CDR3 sequences, just under 95% seen once. Material: CD8+ T cells from PBMCs. These receptor sequences come from a human donor with multiple sclerosis.

The rearrangement joins TRBV7-9 to TRBJ2-7; D is unclear. CDR1 SEHNR and CDR2 FQNEAQ come from the germline V gene (reference sequence). CDR3 length: 15 amino acids. V was clipped by 4 bases and J by 4 bases, with 17 bases between them. The CDR3 is CASSSPSTTRYEQYF. The CDR3 nucleotides are TGTGCCAGCAGCTCCCCTTCGACAACCCGGTACGAGCAGTACTTC.

This chain links TRBV28 with TRBJ2-5; no clear D. The CDR3 runs 15 residues. The V gene lost 5 bases and the J gene lost 0 bases, with 13 bases spanning the gap. Germline V gene lookup returns CDR1 MDHEN and CDR2 SYDVKM. In DNA, the CDR3 is TGTGCCAGCAGTCCCTCGGTCGGGTACCAAGAGACCCAGTACTTC. Translation: CASSPSVGYQETQYF.

J is TRBJ1-2 and V is TRBV9; a weak D match, TRBD1 (6 bases). V was clipped by 0 bases and J by 0 bases, with 12 bases between them. Germline assignment: CDR1 SGDLS and CDR2 YYNGEE. The CDR3 runs 16 residues. This CDR3 reads CASSVAGTPTNYGYTF. CDR3 sequence (DNA): TGTGCCAGCAGCGTAGCGGGGACACCAACTAACTATGGCTACACCTTC.

The CDR3 DNA is TGCAGCAGCGTGGGAGAGGAGGGATTCCAAGAGACCCAGTACTTC. It codes for CSSVGEEGFQETQYF. The V and J genes are TRBV29-1 and TRBJ2-5; D may be TRBD2 (6 bases). V gave up 8 bases and J gave up 1 base, with 20 bases separating them. The CDR3 loop spans 15 amino acids. CDR1 is SQVTM, CDR2 ANQGSEA, per germline.

The chain has TRBV27 and TRBJ2-3, with TRBD1 as a possible D gene (5 bases). Germline loops: CDR1 MNHEY, CDR2 SMNVEV (reference sequence). The V and J ends lost 1 base and 4 bases respectively, with 9 bases between them. The CDR3 has 14 amino acids. The CDR3 loop reads CASSLFRGADTQYF. The CDR3 coding sequence is TGTGCCAGCAGTTTATTTAGGGGTGCAGATACGCAGTATTTT.

This chain joins TRBV20-1 and TRBJ1-1; D is possibly TRBD1 (5 bases). Deletions cut 8 bases from V and 5 bases from J, with 15 bases between. Germline V gives CDR1 DFQATT, CDR2 SNEGSKA (reference sequence). This CDR3 has 12 amino acids. The CDR3 is CSPAGGKTEAFF. CDR3 in DNA: TGCAGTCCAGCCGGGGGAAAGACTGAAGCTTTCTTT.

This chain connects TRBV27 to TRBJ2-3, with D possibly being TRBD2 (6 bases). Trimming shortened V by 6 bases and J by 0 bases, and 13 bases separated the two germline ends. The CDR3 length is 15 residues. Per germline, CDR1 MNHEY and CDR2 SMNVEV (reference sequence). CDR3 bases: TGTGCCAGCAGGGCGGAGGCGGGGAGCACAGATACGCAGTATTTT. Translation gives CASRAEAGSTDTQYF.

The chain has TRBV7-8 and TRBJ2-3, with 9 positions matching TRBD2. The junction had 16 bases not matched to a gene; V was cut back by 5 bases and J by 1 base. Germline V gives CDR1 SGHVS, CDR2 FQNEAQ. The CDR3 spans 19 residues. CDR3 in amino acids: CASSPFGGGDRFGTDTQYF. The CDR3 nucleotides are TGTGCCAGCAGCCCCTTCGGCGGGGGGGACCGATTTGGCACAGATACGCAGTATTTT.

V is TRBV12-3 or TRBV12-4 and J is TRBJ1-1; D is uncertain. CDR3 length equals 15 residues. V lost 4 bases to trimming and J lost 4 bases, with 16 bases between them. This chain's CDR3 is CASSSTGPKSTEAFF. DNA of the CDR3: TGTGCCAGCAGTTCAACGGGCCCTAAGAGCACTGAAGCTTTCTTT.

This chain links TRBV11-2 with TRBJ2-3; D is unclear. The ends were cut back, 5 bases at V and 4 bases at J, with 10 bases in the middle. There are 13 residues in the CDR3. Germline V lookup: CDR1 SGHAT, CDR2 FQNNGV. In DNA, the CDR3 is TGTGCCAGCAGCCGCGTTCCACCAGATACGCAGTATTTT. Amino acid sequence: CASSRVPPDTQYF.

This rearrangement joins TRBV27 to TRBJ2-5, with D possibly called TRBD1 or TRBD2 (5 bases each). V was trimmed by 4 bases and J by 0 bases, leaving 9 bases between them. Germline CDR1 reads MNHEY; CDR2 reads SMNVEV (reference sequence). CDR3 length: 14 residues. CDR3 residues: CASSSPGHQETQYF. In nucleotides, the CDR3 is TGTGCCAGCAGTTCGCCGGGACACCAAGAGACCCAGTACTTC.

The rearrangement uses TRBV9 and TRBJ1-1; 10 positions agree with TRBD1. The V gene's germline CDR1 is SGDLS and CDR2 YYNGEE. After removal of 3 bases from V and 1 base from J, the junction contained 0 bases not matched to a gene. The CDR3 consists of 14 residues. The CDR3 loop reads CASSGQGANTEAFF. CDR3 in DNA: TGTGCCAGCAGCGGACAGGGGGCGAACACTGAAGCTTTCTTT.

V usage is TRBV20-1 and J usage is TRBJ2-1; 11 positions agree with TRBD2. Trimming at V came to 3 bases and at J to 4 bases, leaving 5 bases not matched to a gene. The germline gives CDR1 DFQATT, CDR2 SNEGSKA (reference sequence). The CDR3 totals 15 residues. CDR3 nucleotides: TGCAGTGCTAGGTCCGGGACTAGCGGATACAATGAGCAGTTCTTC. Its translation is CSARSGTSGYNEQFF.

The chain is built from TRBV20-1 and TRBJ1-2; 7 nucleotides agree with TRBD1. Per germline, CDR1 DFQATT and CDR2 SNEGSKA (reference sequence). The CDR3 spans 16 residues. V lost 0 bases, J lost 4 bases, and 11 bases stayed unmatched. The CDR3 coding sequence is TGCAGTGCTAGAGATGCCGTTACAGGGGAACCCTATGGCTACACCTTC. Amino acid sequence: CSARDAVTGEPYGYTF.